This T cell receptor (beta chain) was recovered during a study of cytomegalovirus exposure and HLA in healthy donors. The PCR used 60 Vbeta and 13 Jbeta primers. The assay was immunoSEQ multiplex PCR, and TCRdb's table has in-frame clones only and misses some. Of about 190,000 clones detected, approximately 75% appear once; the ten largest clones hold more than 4.5%. This CDR3 has 13 residues. The germline V gene encodes CDR1 WSHSY and CDR2 SAAADI. Trimming at V came to 10 bases and at J to 3 bases, leaving 2 bases not matched to a gene. The chain links TRBV10-2 to TRBJ2-3; TRBD2 matches 12 bases. The sample consisted of PBMCs. The clonotype originates from a man aged 25 to 40 in good health and CMV-seropositive. Here the CDR3 reads CATGLAGTDTQYF. CDR3 nucleotides: TGCGCCACCGGACTAGCGGGAACAGATACGCAGTATTTT.